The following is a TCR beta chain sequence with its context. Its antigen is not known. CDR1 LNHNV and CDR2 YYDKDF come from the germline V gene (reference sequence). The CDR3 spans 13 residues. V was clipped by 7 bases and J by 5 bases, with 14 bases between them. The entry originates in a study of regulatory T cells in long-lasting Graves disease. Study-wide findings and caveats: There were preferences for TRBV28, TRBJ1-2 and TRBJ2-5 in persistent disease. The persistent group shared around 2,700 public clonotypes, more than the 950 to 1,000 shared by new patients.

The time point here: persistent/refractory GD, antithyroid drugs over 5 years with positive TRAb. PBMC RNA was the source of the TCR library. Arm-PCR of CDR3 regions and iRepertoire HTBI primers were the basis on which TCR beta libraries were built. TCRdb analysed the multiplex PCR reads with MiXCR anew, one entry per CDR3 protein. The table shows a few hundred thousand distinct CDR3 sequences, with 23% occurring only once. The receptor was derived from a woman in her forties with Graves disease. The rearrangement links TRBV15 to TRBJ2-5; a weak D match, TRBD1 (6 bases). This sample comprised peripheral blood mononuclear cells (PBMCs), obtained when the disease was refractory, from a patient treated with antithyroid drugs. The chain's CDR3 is CATNRAERETQYF. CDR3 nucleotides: TGTGCCACCAACAGGGCAGAGCGGGAGACCCAGTACTTC.